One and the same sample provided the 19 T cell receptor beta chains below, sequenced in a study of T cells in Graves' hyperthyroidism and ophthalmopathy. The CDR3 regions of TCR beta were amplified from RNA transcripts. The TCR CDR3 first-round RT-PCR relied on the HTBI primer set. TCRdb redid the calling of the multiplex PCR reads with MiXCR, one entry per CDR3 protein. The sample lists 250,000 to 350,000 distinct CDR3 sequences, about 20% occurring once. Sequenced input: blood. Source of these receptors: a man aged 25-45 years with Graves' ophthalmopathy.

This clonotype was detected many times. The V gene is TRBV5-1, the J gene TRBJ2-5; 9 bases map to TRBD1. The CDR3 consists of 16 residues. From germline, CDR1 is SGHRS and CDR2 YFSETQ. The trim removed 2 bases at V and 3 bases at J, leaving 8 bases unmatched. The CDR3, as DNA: TGCGCCAGCAGCTTCTTCACCGGGACAGGGAAAGAGACCCAGTACTTC. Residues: CASSFFTGTGKETQYF.

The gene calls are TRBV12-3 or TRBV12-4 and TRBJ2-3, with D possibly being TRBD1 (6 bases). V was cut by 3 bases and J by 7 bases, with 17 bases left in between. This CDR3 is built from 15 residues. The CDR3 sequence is CASSLDSARSNTQYF. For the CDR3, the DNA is TGTGCCAGCAGTTTGGACAGTGCCCGGTCAAATACGCAGTATTTT.

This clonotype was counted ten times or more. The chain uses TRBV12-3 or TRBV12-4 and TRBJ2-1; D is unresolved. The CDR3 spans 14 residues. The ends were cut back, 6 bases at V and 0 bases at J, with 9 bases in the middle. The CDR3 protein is CASSSKSSYNEQFF. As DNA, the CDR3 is TGTGCCAGCAGCAGCAAAAGCTCCTACAATGAGCAGTTCTTC.

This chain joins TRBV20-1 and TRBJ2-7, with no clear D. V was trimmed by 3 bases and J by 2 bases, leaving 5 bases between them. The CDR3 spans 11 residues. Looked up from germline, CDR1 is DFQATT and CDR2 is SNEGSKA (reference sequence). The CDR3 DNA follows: TGCAGTGCTAGTGACCCCTACGAGCAGTACTTC. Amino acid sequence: CSASDPYEQYF.

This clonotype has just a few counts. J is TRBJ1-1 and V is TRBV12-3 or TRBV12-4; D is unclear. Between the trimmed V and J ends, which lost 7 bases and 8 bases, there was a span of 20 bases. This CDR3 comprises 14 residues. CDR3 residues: CASTVNKERQEAFF. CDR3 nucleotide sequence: TGTGCCAGCACCGTTAACAAGGAGAGACAAGAAGCTTTCTTT.

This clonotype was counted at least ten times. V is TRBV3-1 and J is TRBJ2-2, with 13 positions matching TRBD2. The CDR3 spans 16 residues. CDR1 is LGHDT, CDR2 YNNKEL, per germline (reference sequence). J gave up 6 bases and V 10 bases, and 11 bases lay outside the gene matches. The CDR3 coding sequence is TGTGCCACCAAGCCAAGGACTAGCGGGAGCGCCGGGGAGCTGTTTTTT. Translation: CATKPRTSGSAGELFF.

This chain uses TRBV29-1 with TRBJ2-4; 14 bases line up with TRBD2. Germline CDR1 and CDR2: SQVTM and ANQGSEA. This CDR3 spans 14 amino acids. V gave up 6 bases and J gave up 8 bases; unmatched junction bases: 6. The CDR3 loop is CSVGLAGDGYIQYF. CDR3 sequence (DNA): TGCAGCGTGGGACTAGCGGGAGACGGGTACATTCAGTACTTC.

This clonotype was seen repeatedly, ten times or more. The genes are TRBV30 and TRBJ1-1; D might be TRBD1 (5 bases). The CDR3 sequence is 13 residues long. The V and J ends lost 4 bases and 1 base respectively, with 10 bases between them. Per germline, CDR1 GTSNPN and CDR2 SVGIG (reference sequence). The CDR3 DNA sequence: TGTGCCTGGAAGAGAGGGACGAACACTGAAGCTTTCTTT. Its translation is CAWKRGTNTEAFF.

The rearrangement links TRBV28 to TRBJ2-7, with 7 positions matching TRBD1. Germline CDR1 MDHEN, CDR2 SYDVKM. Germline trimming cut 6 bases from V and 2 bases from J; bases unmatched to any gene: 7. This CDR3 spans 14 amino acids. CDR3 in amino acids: CASRTSTGTYEQYF. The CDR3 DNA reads TGTGCCAGCAGGACGTCGACAGGGACCTACGAGCAGTACTTC.

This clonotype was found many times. CDR3 in amino acids: CASSQDRGNQPQHF. Here the CDR3 DNA reads TGCGCCAGCAGCCAAGATCGTGGCAATCAGCCCCAGCATTTT. The rearrangement links TRBV4-1 to TRBJ1-5, with D uncertain. V gave up 0 bases and J gave up 2 bases, with 5 bases separating them. CDR3 length: 14 residues. Per germline, CDR1 MGHRA and CDR2 YSYEKL.

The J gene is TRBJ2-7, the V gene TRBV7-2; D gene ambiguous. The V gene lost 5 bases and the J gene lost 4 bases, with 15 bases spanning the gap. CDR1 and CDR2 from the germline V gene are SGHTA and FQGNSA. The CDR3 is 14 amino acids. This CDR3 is CASSLNTGVYEQYF. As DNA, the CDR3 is TGTGCCAGCAGCCTTAATACGGGCGTGTACGAGCAGTACTTC.

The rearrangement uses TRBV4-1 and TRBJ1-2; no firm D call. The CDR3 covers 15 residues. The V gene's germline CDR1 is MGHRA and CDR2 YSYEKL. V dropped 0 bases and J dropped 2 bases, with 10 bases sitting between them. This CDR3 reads CASSQDLGRNYGYTF. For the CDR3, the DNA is TGCGCCAGCAGCCAAGATCTCGGACGAAACTATGGCTACACCTTC.

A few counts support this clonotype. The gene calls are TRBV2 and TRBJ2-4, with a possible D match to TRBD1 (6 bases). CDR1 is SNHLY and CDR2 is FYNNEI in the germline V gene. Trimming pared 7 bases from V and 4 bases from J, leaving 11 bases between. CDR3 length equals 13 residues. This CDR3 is CASMGTGKNIQYF. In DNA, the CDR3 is TGTGCCAGCATGGGAACAGGGAAAAACATTCAGTACTTC.

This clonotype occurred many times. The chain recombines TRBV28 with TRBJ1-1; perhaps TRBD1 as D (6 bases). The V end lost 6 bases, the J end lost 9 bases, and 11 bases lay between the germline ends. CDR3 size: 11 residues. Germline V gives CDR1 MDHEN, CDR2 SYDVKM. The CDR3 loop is CASSPDSQAFF. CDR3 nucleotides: TGTGCCAGCAGCCCGGACAGTCAAGCTTTCTTT.

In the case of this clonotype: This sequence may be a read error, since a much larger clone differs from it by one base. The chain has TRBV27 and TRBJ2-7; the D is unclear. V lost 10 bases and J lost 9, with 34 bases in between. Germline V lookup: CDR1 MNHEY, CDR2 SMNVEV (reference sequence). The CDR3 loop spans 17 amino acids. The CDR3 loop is CATNPPRYRVAHHGQYF. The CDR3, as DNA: TGTGCCACTAACCCTCCTCGGTACCGAGTCGCCCACCACGGGCAGTACTTC.

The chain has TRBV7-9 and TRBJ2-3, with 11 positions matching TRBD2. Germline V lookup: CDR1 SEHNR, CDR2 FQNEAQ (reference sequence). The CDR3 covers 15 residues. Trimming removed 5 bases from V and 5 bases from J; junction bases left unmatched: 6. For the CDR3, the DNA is TGTGCCAGCAGCATACTAGCGGGAGAGTTAGATACGCAGTATTTT. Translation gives CASSILAGELDTQYF.

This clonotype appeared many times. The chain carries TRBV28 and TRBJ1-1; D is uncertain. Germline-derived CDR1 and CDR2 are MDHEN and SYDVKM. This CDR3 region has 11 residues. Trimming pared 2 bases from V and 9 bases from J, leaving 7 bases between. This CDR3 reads CASSLSAQAFF. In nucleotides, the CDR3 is TGTGCCAGCAGTTTAAGTGCCCAAGCTTTCTTT.

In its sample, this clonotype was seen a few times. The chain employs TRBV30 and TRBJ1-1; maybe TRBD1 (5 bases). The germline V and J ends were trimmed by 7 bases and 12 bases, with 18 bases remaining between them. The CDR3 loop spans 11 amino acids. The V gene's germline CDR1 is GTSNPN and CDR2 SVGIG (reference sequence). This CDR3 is CASYDGSGTFF. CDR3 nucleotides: TGTGCCTCCTACGACGGATCAGGGACTTTCTTT.

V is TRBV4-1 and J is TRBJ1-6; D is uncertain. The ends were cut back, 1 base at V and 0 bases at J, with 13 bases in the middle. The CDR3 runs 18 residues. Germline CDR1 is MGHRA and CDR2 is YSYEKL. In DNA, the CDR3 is TGCGCCAGCAGCCAAGGAGTAGAGCCTTACTCCTATAATTCACCCCTCCACTTT. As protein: CASSQGVEPYSYNSPLHF.